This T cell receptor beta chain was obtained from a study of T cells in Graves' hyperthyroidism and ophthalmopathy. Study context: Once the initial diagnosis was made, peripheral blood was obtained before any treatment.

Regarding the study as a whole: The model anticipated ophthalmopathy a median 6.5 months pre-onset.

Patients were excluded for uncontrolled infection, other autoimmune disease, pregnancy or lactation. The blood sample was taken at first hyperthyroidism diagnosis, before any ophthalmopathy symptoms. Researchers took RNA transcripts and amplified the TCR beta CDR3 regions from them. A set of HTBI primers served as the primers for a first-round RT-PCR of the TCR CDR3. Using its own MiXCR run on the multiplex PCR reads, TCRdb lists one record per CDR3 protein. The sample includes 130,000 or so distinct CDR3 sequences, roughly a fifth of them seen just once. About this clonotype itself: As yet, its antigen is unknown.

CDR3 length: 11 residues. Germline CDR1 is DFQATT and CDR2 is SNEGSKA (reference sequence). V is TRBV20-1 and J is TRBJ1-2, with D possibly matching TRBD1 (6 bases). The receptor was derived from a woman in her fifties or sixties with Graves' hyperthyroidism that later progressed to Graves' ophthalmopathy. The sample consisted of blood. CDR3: CRVKEGDGYTF. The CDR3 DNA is TGCAGGGTCAAGGAGGGGGATGGCTACACCTTC.